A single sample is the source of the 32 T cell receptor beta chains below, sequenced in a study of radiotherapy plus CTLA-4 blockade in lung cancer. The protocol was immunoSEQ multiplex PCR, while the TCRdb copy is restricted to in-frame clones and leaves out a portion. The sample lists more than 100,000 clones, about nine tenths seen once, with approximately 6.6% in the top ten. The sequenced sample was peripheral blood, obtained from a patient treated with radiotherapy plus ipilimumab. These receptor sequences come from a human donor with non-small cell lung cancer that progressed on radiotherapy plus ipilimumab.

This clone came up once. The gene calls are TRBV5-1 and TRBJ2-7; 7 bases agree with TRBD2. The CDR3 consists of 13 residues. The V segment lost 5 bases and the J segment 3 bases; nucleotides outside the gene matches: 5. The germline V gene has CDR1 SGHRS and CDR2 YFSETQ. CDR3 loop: CASRSGTNYEQYF. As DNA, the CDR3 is TGCGCCAGCAGATCCGGGACTAACTACGAGCAGTACTTC.

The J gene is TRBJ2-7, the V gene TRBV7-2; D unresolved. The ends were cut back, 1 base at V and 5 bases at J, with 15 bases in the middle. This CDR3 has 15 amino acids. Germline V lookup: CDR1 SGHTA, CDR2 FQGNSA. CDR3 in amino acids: CASSLEDVSSNEQYF. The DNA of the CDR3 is TGTGCCAGCAGCTTAGAAGACGTGAGTAGCAACGAGCAGTACTTC. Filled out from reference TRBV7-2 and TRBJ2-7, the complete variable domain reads GAGVSQSPSNKVTEKGKDVELRCDPISGHTALYWYRQSLGQGLEFLIYFQGNSAPDKSGLPSDRFSAERTGGSVSTLTIQRTQQEDSAVYLCASSLEDVSSNEQYFGPGTRLTVT.

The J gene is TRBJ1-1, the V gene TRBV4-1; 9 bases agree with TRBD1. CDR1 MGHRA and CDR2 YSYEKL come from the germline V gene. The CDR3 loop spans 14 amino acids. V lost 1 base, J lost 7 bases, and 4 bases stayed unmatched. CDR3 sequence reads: CASSQGTGAGEAFF. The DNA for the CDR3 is TGCGCCAGCAGCCAAGGGACAGGGGCTGGTGAAGCTTTCTTT.

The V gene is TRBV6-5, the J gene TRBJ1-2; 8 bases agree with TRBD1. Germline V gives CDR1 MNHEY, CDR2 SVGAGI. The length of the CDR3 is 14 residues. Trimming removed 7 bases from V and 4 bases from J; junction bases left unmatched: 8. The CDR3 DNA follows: TGTGCCAGCACCCCAGGGGGCAACTTCTATGGCTACACCTTC. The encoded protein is CASTPGGNFYGYTF.

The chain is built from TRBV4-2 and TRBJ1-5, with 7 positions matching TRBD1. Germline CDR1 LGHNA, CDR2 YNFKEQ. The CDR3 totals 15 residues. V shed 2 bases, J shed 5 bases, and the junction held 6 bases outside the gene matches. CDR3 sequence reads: CASSQMGQPDQPQHF. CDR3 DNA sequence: TGTGCCAGCAGCCAAATGGGACAGCCAGATCAGCCCCAGCATTTT.

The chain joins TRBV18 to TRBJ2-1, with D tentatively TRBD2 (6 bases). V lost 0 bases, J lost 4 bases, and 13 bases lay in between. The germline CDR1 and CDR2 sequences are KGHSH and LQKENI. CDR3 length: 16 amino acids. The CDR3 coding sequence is TGTGCCAGCTCACCACCGGGAGAGGGGAGGTACAATGAGCAGTTCTTC. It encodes CASSPPGEGRYNEQFF.

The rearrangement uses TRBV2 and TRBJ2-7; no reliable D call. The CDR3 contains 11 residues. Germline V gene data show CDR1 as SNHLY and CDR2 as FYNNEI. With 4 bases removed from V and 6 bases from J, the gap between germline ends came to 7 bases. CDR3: CASSVGVEQYF. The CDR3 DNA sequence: TGTGCCAGCAGTGTGGGTGTCGAGCAGTACTTC.

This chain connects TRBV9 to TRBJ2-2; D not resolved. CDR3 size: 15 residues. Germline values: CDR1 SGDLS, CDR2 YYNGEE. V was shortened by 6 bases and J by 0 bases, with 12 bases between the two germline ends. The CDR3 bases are TGTGCCAGCACCTCGAGGACGGCGAACACCGGGGAGCTGTTTTTT. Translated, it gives CASTSRTANTGELFF.

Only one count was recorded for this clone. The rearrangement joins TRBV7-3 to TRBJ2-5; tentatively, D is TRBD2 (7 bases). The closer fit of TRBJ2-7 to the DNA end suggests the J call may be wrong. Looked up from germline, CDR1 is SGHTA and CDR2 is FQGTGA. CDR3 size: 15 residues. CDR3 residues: CASSWRGGPSYEQYF. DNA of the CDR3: TGTGCCAGCAGCTGGAGGGGGGGCCCCTCCTACGAGCAGTACTTC.

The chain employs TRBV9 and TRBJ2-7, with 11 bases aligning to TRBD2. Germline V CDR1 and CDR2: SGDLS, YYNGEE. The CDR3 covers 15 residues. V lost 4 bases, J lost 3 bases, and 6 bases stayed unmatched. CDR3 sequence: CASSLGTSGYYEQYF. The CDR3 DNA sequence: TGTGCCAGCAGCCTTGGGACTAGCGGATACTACGAGCAGTACTTC.

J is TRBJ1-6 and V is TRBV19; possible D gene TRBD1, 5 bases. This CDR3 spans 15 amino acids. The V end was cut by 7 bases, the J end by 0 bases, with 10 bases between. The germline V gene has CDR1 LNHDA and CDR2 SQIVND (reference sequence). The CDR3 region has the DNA TGTGCCAGTAAGGACACAAGCTCCTATAATTCACCCCTCCACTTT. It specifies CASKDTSSYNSPLHF. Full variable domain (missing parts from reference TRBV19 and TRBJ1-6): DGGITQSPKYLFRKEGQNVTLSCEQNLNHDAMYWYRQDPGQGLRLIYYSQIVNDFQKGDIAEGYSVSREKKESFPLTVTSAQKNPTAFYLCASKDTSSYNSPLHFGNGTRLTVT.

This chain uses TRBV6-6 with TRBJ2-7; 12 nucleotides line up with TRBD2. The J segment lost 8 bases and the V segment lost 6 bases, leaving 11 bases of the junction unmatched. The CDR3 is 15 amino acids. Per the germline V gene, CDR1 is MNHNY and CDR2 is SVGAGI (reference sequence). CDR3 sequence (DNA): TGTGCCAGCAGCCCCGGGACTAGCGGGCGTGGCAAGCAGTACTTC. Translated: CASSPGTSGRGKQYF.

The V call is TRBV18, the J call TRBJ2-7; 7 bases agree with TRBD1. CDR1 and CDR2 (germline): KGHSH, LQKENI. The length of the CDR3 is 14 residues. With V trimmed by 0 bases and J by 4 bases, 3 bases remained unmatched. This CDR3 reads CASSPPDRAYEQYF. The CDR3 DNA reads TGTGCCAGCTCACCACCCGACAGGGCGTACGAGCAGTACTTC.

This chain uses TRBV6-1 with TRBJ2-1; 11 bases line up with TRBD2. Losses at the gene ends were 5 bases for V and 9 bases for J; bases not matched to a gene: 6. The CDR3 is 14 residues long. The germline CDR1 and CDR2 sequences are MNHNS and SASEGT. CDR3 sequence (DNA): TGTGCCAGCAGTAGTAGGCTAGCGGGAGGTGAGCAGTTCTTC. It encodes CASSSRLAGGEQFF.

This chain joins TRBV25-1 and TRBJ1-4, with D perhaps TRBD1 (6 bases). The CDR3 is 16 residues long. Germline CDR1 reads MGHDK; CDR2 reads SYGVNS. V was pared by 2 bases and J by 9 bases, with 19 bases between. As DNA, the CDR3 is TGTGCCAGCAGTGAAACAAGGGGGACCGGGATGAAAAAACTGTTTTTT. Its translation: CASSETRGTGMKKLFF.

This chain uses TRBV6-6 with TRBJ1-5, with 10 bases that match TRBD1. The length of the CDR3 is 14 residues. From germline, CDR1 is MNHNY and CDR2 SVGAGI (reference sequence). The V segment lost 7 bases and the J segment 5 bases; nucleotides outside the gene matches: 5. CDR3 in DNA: TGTGCCAGCACCCCGGGACAGGGGTATCAGCCCCAGCATTTT. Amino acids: CASTPGQGYQPQHF.

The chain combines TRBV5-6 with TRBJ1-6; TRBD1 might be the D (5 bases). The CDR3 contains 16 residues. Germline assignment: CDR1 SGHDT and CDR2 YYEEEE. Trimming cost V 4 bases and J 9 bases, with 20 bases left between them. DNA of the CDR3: TGTGCCAGCAGCGCCTTGGGACCTCCGCAAAGTTCACCCCTCCACTTT. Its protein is CASSALGPPQSSPLHF. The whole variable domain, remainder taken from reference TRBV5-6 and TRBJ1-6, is DAGVTQSPTHLIKTRGQQVTLRCSPKSGHDTVSWYQQALGQGPQFIFQYYEEEERQRGNFPDRFSGHQFPNYSSELNVNALLLGDSALYLCASSALGPPQSSPLHFGNGTRLTVT.

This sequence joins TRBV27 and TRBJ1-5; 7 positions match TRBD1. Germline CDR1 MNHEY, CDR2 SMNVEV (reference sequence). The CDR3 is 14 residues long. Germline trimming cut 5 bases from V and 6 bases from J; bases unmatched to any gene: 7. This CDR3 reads CASSLDRAVQPQHF. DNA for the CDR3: TGTGCCAGCAGTCTAGACAGGGCCGTTCAGCCCCAGCATTTT.

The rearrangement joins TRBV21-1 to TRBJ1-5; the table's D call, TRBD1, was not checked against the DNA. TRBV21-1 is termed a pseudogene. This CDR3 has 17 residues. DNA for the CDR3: TGTGCCAGCAGCAGAAGACCGGGACAGGATAGCAATCAGCCCCAGCATTTT. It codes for CASSRRPGQDSNQPQHF.

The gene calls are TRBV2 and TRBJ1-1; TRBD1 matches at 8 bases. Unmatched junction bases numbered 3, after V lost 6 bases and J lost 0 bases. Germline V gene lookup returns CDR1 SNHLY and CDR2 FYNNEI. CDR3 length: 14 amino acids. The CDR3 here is CASRPRGLNTEAFF. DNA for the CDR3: TGTGCCAGCAGGCCCAGGGGGCTGAACACTGAAGCTTTCTTT.

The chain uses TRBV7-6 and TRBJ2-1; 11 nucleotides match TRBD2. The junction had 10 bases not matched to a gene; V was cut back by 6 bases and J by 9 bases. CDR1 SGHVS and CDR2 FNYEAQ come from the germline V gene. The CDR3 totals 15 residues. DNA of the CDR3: TGTGCCAGCAGTTACCGACTAGCGGGGAACGTTGAGCAGTTCTTC. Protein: CASSYRLAGNVEQFF.

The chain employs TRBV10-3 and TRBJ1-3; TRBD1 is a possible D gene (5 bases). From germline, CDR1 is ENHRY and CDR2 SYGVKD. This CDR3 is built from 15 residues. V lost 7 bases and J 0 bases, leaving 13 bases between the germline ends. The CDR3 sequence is CAITRDLGSGNTIYF. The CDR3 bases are TGTGCCATCACCAGGGACCTCGGCTCTGGAAACACCATATATTTT.

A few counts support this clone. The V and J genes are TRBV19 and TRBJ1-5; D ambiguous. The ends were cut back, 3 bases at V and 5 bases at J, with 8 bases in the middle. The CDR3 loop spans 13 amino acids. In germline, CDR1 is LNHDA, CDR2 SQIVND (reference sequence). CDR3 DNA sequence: TGTGCCAGTAGTATGGGCCGTTATCAGCCCCAGCATTTT. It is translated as CASSMGRYQPQHF.

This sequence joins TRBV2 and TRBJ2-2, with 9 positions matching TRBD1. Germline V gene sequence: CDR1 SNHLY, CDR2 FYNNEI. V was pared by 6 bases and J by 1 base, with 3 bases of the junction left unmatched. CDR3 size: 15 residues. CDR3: CASRLDRGNTGELFF. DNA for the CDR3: TGTGCCAGCAGACTGGACAGGGGGAACACCGGGGAGCTGTTTTTT.

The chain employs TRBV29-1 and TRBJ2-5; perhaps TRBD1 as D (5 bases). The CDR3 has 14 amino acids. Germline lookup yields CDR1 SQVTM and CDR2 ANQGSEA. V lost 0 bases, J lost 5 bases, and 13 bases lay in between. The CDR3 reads CSVEDSRARETQYF. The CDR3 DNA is TGCAGCGTTGAAGATAGCAGGGCCAGGGAGACCCAGTACTTC.

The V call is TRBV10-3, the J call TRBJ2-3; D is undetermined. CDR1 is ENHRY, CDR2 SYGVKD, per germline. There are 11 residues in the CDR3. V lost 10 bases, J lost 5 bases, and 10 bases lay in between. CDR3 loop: CATGSEDTQYF. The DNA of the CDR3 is TGTGCCACCGGATCTGAAGATACGCAGTATTTT.

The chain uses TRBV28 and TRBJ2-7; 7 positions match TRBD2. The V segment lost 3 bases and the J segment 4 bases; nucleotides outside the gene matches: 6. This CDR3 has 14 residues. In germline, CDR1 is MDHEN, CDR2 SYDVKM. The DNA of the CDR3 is TGTGCCAGCAGTTTGGGCGGGAGTTATTACGAGCAGTACTTC. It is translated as CASSLGGSYYEQYF.

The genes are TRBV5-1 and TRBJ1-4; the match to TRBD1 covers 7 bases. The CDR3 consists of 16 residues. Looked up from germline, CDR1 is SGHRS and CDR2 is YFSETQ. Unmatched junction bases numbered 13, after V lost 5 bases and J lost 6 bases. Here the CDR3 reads CASSFGQGGSYEKLFF. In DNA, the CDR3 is TGCGCCAGCAGTTTTGGGCAGGGGGGATCGTATGAAAAACTGTTTTTT.

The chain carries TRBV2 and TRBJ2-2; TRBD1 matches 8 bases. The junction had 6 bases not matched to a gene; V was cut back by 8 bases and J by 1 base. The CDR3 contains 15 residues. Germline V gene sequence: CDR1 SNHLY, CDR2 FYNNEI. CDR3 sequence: CASLRGTGNTGELFF. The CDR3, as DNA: TGTGCCAGCCTCCGTGGGACAGGGAACACCGGGGAGCTGTTTTTT.

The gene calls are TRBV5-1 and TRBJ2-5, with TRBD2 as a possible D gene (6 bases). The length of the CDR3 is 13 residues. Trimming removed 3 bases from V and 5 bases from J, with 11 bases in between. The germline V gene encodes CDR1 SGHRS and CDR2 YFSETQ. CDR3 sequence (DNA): TGCGCCAGCAGCTCGGAGGGCCTTGAGACCCAGTACTTC. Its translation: CASSSEGLETQYF.

CDR3 in DNA: TGTGCCATCAGAGCCCCCGGCTCTGGAAACACCATATATTTT. The encoded protein is CAIRAPGSGNTIYF. The chain employs TRBV10-3 and TRBJ1-3, with D hard to call. CDR3 length: 14 residues. The germline V and J ends were trimmed by 6 bases and 0 bases, with 9 bases remaining between them. CDR1 ENHRY and CDR2 SYGVKD come from the germline V gene.

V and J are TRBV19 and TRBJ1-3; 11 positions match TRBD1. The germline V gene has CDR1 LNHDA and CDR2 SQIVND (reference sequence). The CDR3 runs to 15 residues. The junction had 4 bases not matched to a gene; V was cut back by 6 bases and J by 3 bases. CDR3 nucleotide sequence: TGTGCCAGTAGAACGGACAGGGGGCTTGGAAACACCATATATTTT. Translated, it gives CASRTDRGLGNTIYF.